This record concerns one TCR beta chain sequence. The antigen is unknown. Mouse gene names apply. The read terminates 1 residue ahead of where the CDR3 ends, so the germline J gene completes it. V lost 0 bases to trimming and J lost 0 bases, with 14 bases between them. The CDR3 is made up of 18 amino acids. From germline, CDR1 is KGHTA and CDR2 FRNEEI. Stated time point: mouse harvest day 7 after allogeneic transplant. Tail vein injection delivered 10^7 T-cell-depleted bone marrow cells and 10^6 splenic CD5+ T cells. The entry originates in a study of tissue T cells after allogeneic stem cell transplantation. Study-level results: Across patients, clones rarely overlapped, yet motif clusters were shared tissue-specifically.

Using immunoSEQ multiplex PCR, the repertoire was profiled, and TCRdb retains in-frame clones only, with some absent. The sample shows 6,700 or so clones, around 44% of them seen only once. This receptor was obtained from a female BALB/c mouse given C57BL/6 T cells with graft-versus-host disease after an allogeneic hematopoietic cell transplant. The chain employs TRBV24 and TRBJ1-4; maybe TRBD1 (6 bases). The sequenced sample consisted of gut tissue. Partial CDR3 DNA: TGTGCCAGCAGTCTGTATAAACCGGGGGCAGTTTCCAACGAAAGATTATTT. Its translation is CASSLYKPGAVSNERLF. Given in full, the CDR3 is CASSLYKPGAVSNERLFF.